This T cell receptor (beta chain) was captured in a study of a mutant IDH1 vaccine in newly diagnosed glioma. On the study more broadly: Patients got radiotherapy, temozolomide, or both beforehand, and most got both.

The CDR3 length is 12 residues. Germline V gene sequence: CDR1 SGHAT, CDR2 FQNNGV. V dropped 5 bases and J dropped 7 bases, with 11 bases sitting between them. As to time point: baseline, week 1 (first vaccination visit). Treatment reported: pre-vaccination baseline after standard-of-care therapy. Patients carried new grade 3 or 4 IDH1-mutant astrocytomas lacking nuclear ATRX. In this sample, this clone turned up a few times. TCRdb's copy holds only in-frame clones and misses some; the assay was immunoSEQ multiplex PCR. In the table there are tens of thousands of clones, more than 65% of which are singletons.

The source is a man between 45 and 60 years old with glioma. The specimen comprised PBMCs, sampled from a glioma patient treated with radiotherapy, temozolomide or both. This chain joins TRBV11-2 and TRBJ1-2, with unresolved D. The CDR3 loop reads CASSLPLGGYTF. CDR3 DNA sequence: TGTGCCAGCAGCCTCCCACTAGGTGGCTACACCTTC.